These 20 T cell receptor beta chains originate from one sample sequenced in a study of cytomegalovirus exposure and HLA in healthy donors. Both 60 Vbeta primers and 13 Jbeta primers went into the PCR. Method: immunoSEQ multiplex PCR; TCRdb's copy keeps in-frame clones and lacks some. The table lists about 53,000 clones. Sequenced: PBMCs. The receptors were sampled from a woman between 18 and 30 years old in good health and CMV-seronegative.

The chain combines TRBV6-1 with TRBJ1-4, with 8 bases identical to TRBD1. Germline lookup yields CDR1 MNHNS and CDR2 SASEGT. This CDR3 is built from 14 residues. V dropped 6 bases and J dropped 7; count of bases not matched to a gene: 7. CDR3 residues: CASSPQGEFEKLFF. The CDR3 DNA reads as TGTGCCAGCAGCCCACAGGGGGAGTTTGAAAAACTGTTTTTT.

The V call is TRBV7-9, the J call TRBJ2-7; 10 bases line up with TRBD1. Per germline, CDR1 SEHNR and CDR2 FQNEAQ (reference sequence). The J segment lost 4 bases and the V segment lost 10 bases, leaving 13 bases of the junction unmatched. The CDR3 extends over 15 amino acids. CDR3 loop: CATPALGQGHYEQYF. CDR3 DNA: TGTGCCACCCCCGCTTTGGGACAGGGGCATTACGAGCAGTACTTC.

The CDR3 protein is CASSFPGQTFDGYTF. The CDR3 coding sequence is TGCGCCAGCAGCTTCCCGGGACAGACTTTTGATGGCTACACCTTC. This chain uses TRBV5-1 with TRBJ1-2, with 7 nucleotides matching TRBD1. Germline-derived CDR1 and CDR2 are SGHRS and YFSETQ. V shed 2 bases and J 6 bases; nucleotides not matched to a gene: 10. The CDR3 has 15 residues.

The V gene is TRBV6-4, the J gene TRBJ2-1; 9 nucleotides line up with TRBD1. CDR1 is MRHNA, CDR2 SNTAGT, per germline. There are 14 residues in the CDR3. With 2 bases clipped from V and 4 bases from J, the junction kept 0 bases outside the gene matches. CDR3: CASSDGTGYNEQFF. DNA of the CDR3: TGTGCCAGCAGTGACGGGACAGGGTACAATGAGCAGTTCTTC.

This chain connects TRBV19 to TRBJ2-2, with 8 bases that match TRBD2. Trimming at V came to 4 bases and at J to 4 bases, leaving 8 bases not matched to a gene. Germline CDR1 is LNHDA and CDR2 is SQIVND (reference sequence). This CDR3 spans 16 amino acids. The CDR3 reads CASSSTRLARTGELFF. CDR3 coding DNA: TGTGCCAGTAGTAGCACAAGACTAGCGCGCACCGGGGAGCTGTTTTTT.

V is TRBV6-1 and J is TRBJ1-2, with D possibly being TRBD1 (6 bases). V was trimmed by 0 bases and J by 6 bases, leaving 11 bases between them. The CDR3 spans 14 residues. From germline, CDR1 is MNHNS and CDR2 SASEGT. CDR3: CASSEATGSDGYTF. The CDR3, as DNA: TGTGCCAGCAGTGAAGCGACAGGAAGCGATGGCTACACCTTC.

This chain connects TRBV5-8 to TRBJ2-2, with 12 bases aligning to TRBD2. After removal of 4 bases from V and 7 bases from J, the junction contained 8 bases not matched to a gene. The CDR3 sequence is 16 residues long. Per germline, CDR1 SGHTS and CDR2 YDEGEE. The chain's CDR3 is CASSDWTSGVDGELFF. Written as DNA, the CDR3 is TGTGCCAGCAGCGATTGGACTAGCGGGGTGGACGGGGAGCTGTTTTTT.

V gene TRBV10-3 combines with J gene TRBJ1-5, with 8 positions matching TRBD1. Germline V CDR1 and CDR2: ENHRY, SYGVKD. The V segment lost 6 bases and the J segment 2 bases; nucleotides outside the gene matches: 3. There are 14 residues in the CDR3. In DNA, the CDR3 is TGTGCCATCAGACAGACAGGGGGCAATCAGCCCCAGCATTTT. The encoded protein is CAIRQTGGNQPQHF.

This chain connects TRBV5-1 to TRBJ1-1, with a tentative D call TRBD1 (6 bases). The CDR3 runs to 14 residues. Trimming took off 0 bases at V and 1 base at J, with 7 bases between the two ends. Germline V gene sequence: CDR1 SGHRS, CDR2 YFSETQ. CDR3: CASSLGQANTEAFF. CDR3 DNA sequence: TGCGCCAGCAGCTTGGGACAGGCGAACACTGAAGCTTTCTTT.

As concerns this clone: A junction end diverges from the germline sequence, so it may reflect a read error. CDR3 protein: CASSSTSGSSDNEQFF. In DNA form, the CDR3 reads TGCGCCAGCAGCTCCACGAGCGGGAGCTCCGACAATGAGCAGTTCTTC. This rearrangement joins TRBV5-1 to TRBJ2-1, with TRBD2 identical over 8 bases. The CDR3 runs 16 residues. Germline V gene lookup returns CDR1 SGHRS and CDR2 YFSETQ.

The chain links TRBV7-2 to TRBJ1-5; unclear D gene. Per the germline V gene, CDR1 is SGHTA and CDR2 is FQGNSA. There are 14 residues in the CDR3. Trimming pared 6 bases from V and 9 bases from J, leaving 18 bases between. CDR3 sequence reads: CASSQSGNMSPQHF. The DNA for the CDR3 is TGTGCCAGCAGTCAGAGCGGGAACATGTCGCCCCAGCATTTT.

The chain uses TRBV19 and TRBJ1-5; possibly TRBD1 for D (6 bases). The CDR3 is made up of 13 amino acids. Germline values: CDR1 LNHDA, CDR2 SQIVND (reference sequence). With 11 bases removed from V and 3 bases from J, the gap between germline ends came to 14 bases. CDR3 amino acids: CAAQGQPNQPQHF. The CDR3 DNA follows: TGTGCCGCCCAGGGGCAGCCCAATCAGCCCCAGCATTTT.

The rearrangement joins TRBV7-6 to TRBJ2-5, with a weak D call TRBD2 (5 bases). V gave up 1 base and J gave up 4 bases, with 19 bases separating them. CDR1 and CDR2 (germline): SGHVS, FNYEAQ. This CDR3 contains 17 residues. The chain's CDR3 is CASSLVGRTVKRETQYF. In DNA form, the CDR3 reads TGTGCCAGCAGCTTAGTCGGCAGGACTGTCAAAAGAGAGACCCAGTACTTC. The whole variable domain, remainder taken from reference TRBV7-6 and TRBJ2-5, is GAGVSQSPRYKVTKRGQDVALRCDPISGHVSLYWYRQALGQGPEFLTYFNYEAQQDKSGLPNDRFSAERPEGSISTLTIQRTEQRDSAMYRCASSLVGRTVKRETQYFGPGTRLLVL.

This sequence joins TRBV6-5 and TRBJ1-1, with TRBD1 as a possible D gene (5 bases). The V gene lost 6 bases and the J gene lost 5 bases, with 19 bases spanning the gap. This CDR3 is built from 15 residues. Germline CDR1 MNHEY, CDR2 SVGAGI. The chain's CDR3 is CASSRHGGKGTEAFF. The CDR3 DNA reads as TGTGCCAGCAGCCGACATGGTGGGAAGGGGACTGAAGCTTTCTTT.

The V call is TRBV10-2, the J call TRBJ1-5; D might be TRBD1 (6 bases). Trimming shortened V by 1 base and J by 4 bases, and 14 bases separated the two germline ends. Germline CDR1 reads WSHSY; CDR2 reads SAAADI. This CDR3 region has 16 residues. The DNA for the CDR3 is TGCGCCAGCAGTGAGTACCAGGGGTCTTTAAATCAGCCCCAGCATTTT. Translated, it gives CASSEYQGSLNQPQHF.

This CDR3 is CSGPRQGGFF. Here the CDR3 DNA reads TGCAGTGGTCCCCGACAGGGGGGGTTCTTC. J is TRBJ2-1 and V is TRBV20-1, with TRBD1 matching over 9 bases. Germline assignment: CDR1 DFQATT and CDR2 SNEGSKA (reference sequence). The length of the CDR3 is 10 residues. The ends lost 7 bases at V and 15 bases at J; junction bases unmatched: 7.

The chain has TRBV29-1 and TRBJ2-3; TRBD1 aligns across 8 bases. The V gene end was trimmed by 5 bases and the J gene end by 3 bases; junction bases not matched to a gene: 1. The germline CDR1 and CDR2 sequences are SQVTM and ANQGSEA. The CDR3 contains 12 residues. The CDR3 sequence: CSVYRGTDTQYF. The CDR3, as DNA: TGCAGCGTTTACAGGGGGACAGATACGCAGTATTTT.

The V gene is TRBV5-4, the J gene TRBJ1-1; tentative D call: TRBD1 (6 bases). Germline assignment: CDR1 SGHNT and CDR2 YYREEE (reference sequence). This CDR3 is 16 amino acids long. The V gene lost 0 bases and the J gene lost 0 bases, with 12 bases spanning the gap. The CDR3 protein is CASSLAGARMNTEAFF. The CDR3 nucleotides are TGTGCCAGCAGCTTGGCAGGGGCCCGTATGAACACTGAAGCTTTCTTT.

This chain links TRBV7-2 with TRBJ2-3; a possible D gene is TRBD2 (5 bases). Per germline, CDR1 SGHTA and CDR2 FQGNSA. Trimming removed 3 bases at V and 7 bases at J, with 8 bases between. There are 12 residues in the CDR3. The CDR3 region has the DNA TGTGCCAGCAGCTTCAGCGGCAATACGCAGTATTTT. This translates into CASSFSGNTQYF.

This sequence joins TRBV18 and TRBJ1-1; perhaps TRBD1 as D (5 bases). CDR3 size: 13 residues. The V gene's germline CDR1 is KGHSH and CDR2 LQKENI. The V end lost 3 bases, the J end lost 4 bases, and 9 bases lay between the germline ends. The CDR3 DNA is TGTGCCAGCTCACCTATAGACAGCACTGAAGCTTTCTTT. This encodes CASSPIDSTEAFF.